This T cell receptor (beta chain) came from a study of cytomegalovirus exposure and HLA in healthy donors. Study-wide context: From about 180 million T cells, an earlier analysis saw approximately 110 million unique TCR beta sequences.

Trimming cost V 6 bases and J 0 bases, with 13 bases left between them. Germline CDR1 and CDR2: WNHNN and SYGVQD (reference sequence). The CDR3 has 15 amino acids. Researchers ran the PCR with 60 Vbeta and 13 Jbeta primers. Assay used: immunoSEQ multiplex PCR; TCRdb lists only in-frame clones, some missing. Among more than 140,000 clones, roughly 74% were seen once, and the ten largest hold 3% to 3.5%. Sample: PBMCs. This TCR came from a man aged 35 to 55 in good health and CMV-seronegative. The rearrangement joins TRBV10-1 to TRBJ2-3; possibly TRBD1 for D (6 bases). CDR3 DNA sequence: TGCGCCAGCAGCGGTTTCGGACAGAGCACAGATACGCAGTATTTT. This codes for CASSGFGQSTDTQYF.